This is a list of T cell receptor beta chains from one sample in a study of blood T cell repertoires in COVID-19. Sequencing was performed with immunoSEQ multiplex PCR; in TCRdb, only in-frame clones are kept and a portion is missing. The sample has approximately 300,000 clones; 75% to 90% are singletons. Sequenced input: PBMCs or T cells enriched from blood (not recorded which). The receptors originated from a man aged 60 to 75 who had recovered from COVID-19. Both conserved end residues are part of each CDR3. The order of the fields is J gene, V gene, CDR3 protein.

J gene: TRBJ1-5
V gene: TRBV2
CDR3 protein: CASSGAPSAGGNQPQHF

J gene: TRBJ2-1
V gene: TRBV29-1
CDR3 protein: CSVGGVIAGAGGDEQFF

J gene: TRBJ2-7
V gene: TRBV11-1
CDR3 protein: CASSPDNSYEQYF

J gene: TRBJ2-7
V gene: TRBV5-1
CDR3 protein: CASSLAGASSYEQYF

J gene: TRBJ2-1
V gene: TRBV9
CDR3 protein: CASSAGLAPTSEQFF

J gene: TRBJ1-3
V gene: TRBV18
CDR3 protein: CASSPAGSASSGNTIYF

J gene: TRBJ1-2
V gene: TRBV28
CDR3 protein: CASSLRWTANYGYTF

J gene: TRBJ2-3
V gene: TRBV5-4
CDR3 protein: CASSLARGSTDTQYF

J gene: TRBJ1-2
V gene: TRBV28
CDR3 protein: CASSSTGYYGYTF

J gene: TRBJ1-2
V gene: TRBV7-2
CDR3 protein: CASSLSKGVAYGYTF

J gene: TRBJ2-6
V gene: TRBV30
CDR3 protein: CAWSPYRSGANVLTF

J gene: TRBJ2-2
V gene: TRBV29-1
CDR3 protein: CSGESGGRTGELFF

J gene: TRBJ2-5
V gene: TRBV12-3/TRBV12-4
CDR3 protein: CASSLQGETQYF

J gene: TRBJ1-4
V gene: TRBV12-3/TRBV12-4
CDR3 protein: CASSPLSREKLFF

J gene: TRBJ2-1
V gene: TRBV7-2
CDR3 protein: CASSLIDRVPGSYNEQFF

J gene: TRBJ1-1
V gene: TRBV12-3/TRBV12-4
CDR3 protein: CASSFERGTEAFF

J gene: TRBJ2-5
V gene: TRBV18
CDR3 protein: CASSPPLAGDQETQYF

J gene: TRBJ2-7
V gene: TRBV7-2
CDR3 protein: CASSGGTGGYEQYF

J gene: TRBJ1-2
V gene: TRBV11-2
CDR3 protein: CASSARGRDLSYGYTF

J gene: TRBJ2-2
V gene: TRBV11-2
CDR3 protein: CASSSEGLAGAPLFF

J gene: TRBJ2-5
V gene: TRBV5-4
CDR3 protein: CASSPPHGGETQYF

J gene: TRBJ1-5
V gene: TRBV5-1
CDR3 protein: CASSLDQGAGQPQHF

J gene: TRBJ1-3
V gene: TRBV5-4
CDR3 protein: CASSSGTNGNTIYF

J gene: TRBJ2-7
V gene: TRBV18
CDR3 protein: CASSPLPSGATYEQYF

J gene: TRBJ1-5
V gene: TRBV6-5
CDR3 protein: CASSTQGGQPQHF

J gene: TRBJ1-2
V gene: TRBV28
CDR3 protein: CATNPGSSNYGYTF

J gene: TRBJ2-7
V gene: TRBV7-9
CDR3 protein: CASRFGDRGGEQYF

J gene: TRBJ1-6
V gene: TRBV2
CDR3 protein: CASSGYRTGSLSPLHF

J gene: TRBJ2-1
V gene: TRBV5-5
CDR3 protein: CASSLGQSYNEQFF

J gene: TRBJ1-2
V gene: TRBV6-5
CDR3 protein: CASRVQGKFYGYTF

J gene: TRBJ2-7
V gene: TRBV4-3
CDR3 protein: CASSQLRDNPLYEQYF

J gene: TRBJ2-1
V gene: TRBV9
CDR3 protein: CASSVVGASGPQFF

J gene: TRBJ2-2
V gene: TRBV7-3
CDR3 protein: CASSAQGANTGELFF

J gene: TRBJ2-3
V gene: TRBV4-1
CDR3 protein: CASSQDEHRTGGLAGARRTQYF

J gene: TRBJ2-5
V gene: TRBV5-4
CDR3 protein: CASSTGTSEIETQYF

J gene: TRBJ2-3
V gene: TRBV21-1
CDR3 protein: CASRISGRGVGDTQYF

J gene: TRBJ2-2
V gene: TRBV5-1
CDR3 protein: CASSLSVPSNTGELFF

J gene: TRBJ2-1
V gene: TRBV7-3
CDR3 protein: CASSQDGGRTNNEQFF

J gene: TRBJ2-7
V gene: TRBV9
CDR3 protein: CASSPERGIEQYF

J gene: TRBJ2-2
V gene: TRBV11-2
CDR3 protein: CASSFGPGLAGMATGELFF

J gene: TRBJ1-5
V gene: TRBV19
CDR3 protein: CASSDRQGNQPQHF

J gene: TRBJ2-4
V gene: TRBV19
CDR3 protein: CASSIEVGLAKNIQYF

J gene: TRBJ2-1
V gene: TRBV9
CDR3 protein: CASSVTSYNEQFF

J gene: TRBJ2-2
V gene: TRBV27
CDR3 protein: CASSPRTVPAGELFF

J gene: TRBJ2-7
V gene: TRBV7-2
CDR3 protein: CASSDYDRGLSYEQYF

J gene: TRBJ1-1
V gene: TRBV28
CDR3 protein: CASITRFRVGEAFF

J gene: TRBJ2-2
V gene: TRBV3-1/TRBV3-2
CDR3 protein: CASSRLTGLRGTGELFF

J gene: TRBJ2-7
V gene: TRBV3-1/TRBV3-2
CDR3 protein: CASSQVLAGGPYEQYF

J gene: TRBJ1-4
V gene: TRBV7-2
CDR3 protein: CASSFPGGRNEKLFF

J gene: TRBJ1-2
V gene: TRBV13
CDR3 protein: CASSTREAGYGYTF

J gene: TRBJ1-5
V gene: TRBV7-9
CDR3 protein: CASGQGGVNQPQHF

J gene: TRBJ2-1
V gene: TRBV7-3
CDR3 protein: CASKISRQGGEQFF